Presented here are 10 T cell receptor beta chains from one specimen sequenced in a study of TIL therapy for anti-PD-1-resistant metastatic lung cancer. Regarding time point: pre-treatment sample, taken before nivolumab and TIL therapy. Most excised metastases sampled were pleural nodules or supraclavicular lymph nodes. The libraries were made with immunoSEQ v3. Data came from immunoSEQ multiplex PCR; TCRdb stores just in-frame clones and leaves some out. In the table there are approximately 97,000 clones, just over 65% of which are singletons. This specimen was tumor tissue, taken at baseline. Source of these receptors: a person aged 25-79 years with non-small cell lung cancer.

This chain links TRBV3-1 (or the pseudogene TRBV3-2) with TRBJ1-1, with D possibly matching TRBD1 (6 bases). Trimming left V 0 bases short and J 10 bases short, with 6 bases between. The germline V gene has CDR1 LGHDT and CDR2 YNNKEL (reference sequence). The CDR3 spans 11 residues. The CDR3 DNA is TGTGCCAGCAGCCAAGAAGGGGGAGCTTTCTTT. Protein sequence: CASSQEGGAFF.

This clone came up a few times. This sequence joins TRBV15 and TRBJ2-3; TRBD1 aligns across 7 bases. Germline values: CDR1 LNHNV, CDR2 YYDKDF (reference sequence). The junction had 9 bases not matched to a gene; V was cut back by 0 bases and J by 3 bases. This CDR3 has 17 residues. The CDR3 sequence: CATSRERQGPLTDTQYF. Written as DNA, the CDR3 is TGTGCCACCAGCAGAGAGAGACAGGGACCTTTAACAGATACGCAGTATTTT.

The gene calls are TRBV6-2 or TRBV6-3 and TRBJ2-7; D is perhaps TRBD1 (6 bases). Germline V gives CDR1 MNHEY, CDR2 SVGEGT. This CDR3 spans 13 amino acids. Trimming took 6 bases from V and 3 from J, leaving 12 bases between them. CDR3 in DNA: TGTGCCAGCAGCCGGGACACCTTCTACGAGCAGTACTTC. This translates into CASSRDTFYEQYF.

V is TRBV6-8 and J is TRBJ2-7, with 7 positions matching TRBD1. J was trimmed by 2 bases and V by 0 bases; bases with no gene match: 19. The CDR3 has 20 residues. Per the germline V gene, CDR1 is MNHGY and CDR2 is SAAAGT. The CDR3 sequence: CASSYSGQIRQGSLPYEQYF. CDR3 DNA: TGTGCCAGCAGTTACTCCGGCCAAATTAGACAGGGATCCCTCCCCTACGAGCAGTACTTC.

The chain is built from TRBV4-2 and TRBJ1-4; 8 nucleotides match TRBD1. Unmatched junction bases numbered 0, after V lost 1 base and J lost 5 bases. CDR1 and CDR2 from the germline V gene are LGHNA and YNFKEQ. The CDR3 extends over 14 amino acids. CDR3 sequence: CASSQGQGNEKLFF. The CDR3 nucleotides are TGTGCCAGCAGCCAAGGACAGGGGAATGAAAAACTGTTTTTT.

CDR3 DNA sequence: TGTGCCATCAGTGAGAAGGACGGACTCTACACAGATACGCAGTATTTT. This sequence encodes CAISEKDGLYTDTQYF. The V gene is TRBV10-3, the J gene TRBJ2-3; TRBD2 is a possible D gene (5 bases). Trimming took off 2 bases at V and 2 bases at J, with 14 bases between the two ends. Germline CDR1 and CDR2: ENHRY and SYGVKD. The CDR3 has 16 residues.

In its sample, this clone was seen once. The gene calls are TRBV5-1 and TRBJ2-2; D is perhaps TRBD2 (5 bases). The CDR3 runs to 17 residues. CDR1 SGHRS and CDR2 YFSETQ come from the germline V gene. V lost 4 bases and J 5 bases, leaving 21 bases between the germline ends. CDR3 DNA: TGCGCCAGCAGCCATAAAGATCCGATCACGGGGACCGGGGAGCTGTTTTTT. Protein sequence: CASSHKDPITGTGELFF. The full variable domain, completed using reference TRBV5-1 and TRBJ2-2, is KAGVTQTPRYLIKTRGQQVTLSCSPISGHRSVSWYQQTPGQGLQFLFEYFSETQRNKGNFPGRFSGRQFSNSRSEMNVSTLELGDSALYLCASSHKDPITGTGELFFGEGSRLTVL.

This chain uses TRBV7-9 with TRBJ2-2; the D is unclear. Between the trimmed V and J ends, which lost 1 base and 0 bases, there was a span of 6 bases. The V gene's germline CDR1 is SEHNR and CDR2 FQNEAQ (reference sequence). The CDR3 has 15 amino acids. Here the CDR3 DNA reads TGTGCCAGCAGCTTAGGGCTAACGAACACCGGGGAGCTGTTTTTT. Translating it yields CASSLGLTNTGELFF.

This chain connects TRBV7-2 to TRBJ2-1, with 10 bases fitting TRBD2. V lost 3 bases and J lost 7; bases outside the gene matches: 9. Germline V gene lookup returns CDR1 SGHTA and CDR2 FQGNSA. The CDR3 loop spans 16 amino acids. The CDR3 sequence: CASSFKLAGIANEQFF. The CDR3 nucleotides read TGTGCCAGCAGCTTTAAACTAGCGGGGATTGCGAATGAGCAGTTCTTC.

J is TRBJ1-1 and V is TRBV10-3; 7 positions agree with TRBD1. The CDR3 length is 13 residues. Trimming at V came to 4 bases and at J to 4 bases, leaving 3 bases not matched to a gene. Germline V gene lookup returns CDR1 ENHRY and CDR2 SYGVKD. The CDR3 DNA reads TGTGCCATCAGTGGACAGGGTGGCACTGAAGCTTTCTTT. The encoded protein is CAISGQGGTEAFF.